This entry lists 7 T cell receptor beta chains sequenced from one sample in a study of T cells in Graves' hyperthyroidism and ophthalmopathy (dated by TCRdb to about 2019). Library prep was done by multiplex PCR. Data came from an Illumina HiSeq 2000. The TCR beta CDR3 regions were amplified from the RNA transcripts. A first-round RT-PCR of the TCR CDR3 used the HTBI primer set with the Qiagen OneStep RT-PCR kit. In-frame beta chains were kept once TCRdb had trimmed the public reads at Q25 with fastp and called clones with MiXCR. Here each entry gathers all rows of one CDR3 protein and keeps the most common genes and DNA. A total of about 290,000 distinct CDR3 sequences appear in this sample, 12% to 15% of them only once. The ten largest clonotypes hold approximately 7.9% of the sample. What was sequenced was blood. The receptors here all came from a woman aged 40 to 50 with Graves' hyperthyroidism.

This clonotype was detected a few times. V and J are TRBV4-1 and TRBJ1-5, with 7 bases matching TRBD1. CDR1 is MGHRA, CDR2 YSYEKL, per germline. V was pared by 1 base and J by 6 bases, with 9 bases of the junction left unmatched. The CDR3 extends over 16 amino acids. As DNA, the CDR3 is TGCGCCAGCAGCCAAGTGACAGGGAAATTAGGTCAGCCCCAGCATTTT. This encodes CASSQVTGKLGQPQHF.

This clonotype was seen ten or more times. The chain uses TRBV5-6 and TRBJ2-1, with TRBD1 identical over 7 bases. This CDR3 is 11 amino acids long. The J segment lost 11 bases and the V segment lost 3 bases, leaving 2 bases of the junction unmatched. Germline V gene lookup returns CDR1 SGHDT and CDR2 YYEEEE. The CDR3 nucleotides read TGTGCCAGCAGCTGGGACAGAAAGCAGTTCTTC. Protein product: CASSWDRKQFF.

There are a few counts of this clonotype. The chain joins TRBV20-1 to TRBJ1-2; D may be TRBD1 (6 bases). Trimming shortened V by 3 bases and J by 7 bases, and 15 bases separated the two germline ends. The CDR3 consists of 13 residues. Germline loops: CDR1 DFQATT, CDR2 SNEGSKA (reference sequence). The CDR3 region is CSASGIQGGGYTF. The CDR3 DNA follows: TGCAGTGCTAGCGGCATACAGGGAGGTGGCTACACCTTC.

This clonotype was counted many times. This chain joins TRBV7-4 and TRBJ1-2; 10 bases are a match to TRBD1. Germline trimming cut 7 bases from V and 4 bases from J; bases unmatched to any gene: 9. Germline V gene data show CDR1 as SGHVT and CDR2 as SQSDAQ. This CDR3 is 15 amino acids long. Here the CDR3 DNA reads TGTGCCAGCACCTACGGACAGGGGGTGGTCTATGGCTACACCTTC. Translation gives CASTYGQGVVYGYTF.

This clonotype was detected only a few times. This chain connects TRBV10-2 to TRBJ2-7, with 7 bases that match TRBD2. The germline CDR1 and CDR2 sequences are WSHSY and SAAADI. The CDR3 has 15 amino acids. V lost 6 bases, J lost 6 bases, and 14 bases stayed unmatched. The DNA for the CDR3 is TGCGCCAGCAGGGTCTGGACCGGGGAGGGTGGCGAGCAGTACTTC. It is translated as CASRVWTGEGGEQYF.

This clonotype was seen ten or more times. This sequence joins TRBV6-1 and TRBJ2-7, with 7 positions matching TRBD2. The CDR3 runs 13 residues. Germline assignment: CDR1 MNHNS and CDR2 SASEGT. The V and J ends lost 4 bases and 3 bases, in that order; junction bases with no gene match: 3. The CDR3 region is CASSGGTNYEQYF. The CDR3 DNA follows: TGTGCCAGCAGTGGTGGGACTAACTACGAGCAGTACTTC.

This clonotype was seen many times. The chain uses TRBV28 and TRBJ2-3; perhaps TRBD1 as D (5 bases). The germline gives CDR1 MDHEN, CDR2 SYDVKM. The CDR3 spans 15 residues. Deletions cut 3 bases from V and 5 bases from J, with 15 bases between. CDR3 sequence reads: CASSLGQASVDTQYF. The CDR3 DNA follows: TGTGCCAGCAGTTTGGGGCAGGCATCTGTAGATACGCAGTATTTT.